This TCR beta chain comes out of a study of response to subunit inactivated influenza vaccine. TCRdb recomputed calls from the RT-PCR reads with MiXCR, one row per CDR3 protein. Here the sample spans hundreds of thousands of distinct CDR3 sequences, 15% to 19% being singletons. CDR1 is DFQATT and CDR2 is SNEGSKA in the germline V gene (reference sequence). CDR3 length equals 15 residues. Trimming stripped 1 base from V and 2 bases from J, with 15 bases between. In its sample, this clonotype was seen many times. The source is a man aged 50 to 59 who received an inactivated influenza vaccine. The specimen was PBMCs from blood, collected about 12 days after vaccination. V usage is TRBV20-1 and J usage is TRBJ2-7; a possible D gene is TRBD1 (7 bases). The CDR3 sequence is CSARGSSDRAYEQYF. In DNA form, the CDR3 reads TGCAGTGCTAGAGGATCTAGCGACAGGGCCTACGAGCAGTACTTC.